The next 25 T cell receptor beta chains were all read from a single sample in a study of shared T cell receptors in the human thymus. TCRdb keeps only in-frame clones here, not all; method: immunoSEQ multiplex PCR. Of approximately 730,000 clones in the sample, over 75% are singletons; the top ten hold around 0.01%. The sample also formed part of further work on human thymus T cells.

The sequenced sample was thymocytes. The origin of the receptors is a girl less than two years old with a congenital heart defect.

This clone came up a few times. The chain joins TRBV28 to TRBJ1-1; 9 positions agree with TRBD1. The CDR3 is 15 residues long. Germline CDR1 is MDHEN and CDR2 is SYDVKM. With V trimmed by 0 bases and J by 4 bases, 3 bases remained unmatched. Here the CDR3 DNA reads TGTGCCAGCAGTTTATGGGACAGGGGAGTCACTGAAGCTTTCTTT. Amino acids: CASSLWDRGVTEAFF.

V gene TRBV18 combines with J gene TRBJ1-3; 8 bases align to TRBD1. The CDR3 has 16 residues. V was clipped by 2 bases and J by 4 bases; unmatched bases: 7. In germline, CDR1 is KGHSH, CDR2 LQKENI. The CDR3, as DNA: TGTGCCAGCTCACCAACGGGCAGGGGGCGAGGAAACACCATATATTTT. This encodes CASSPTGRGRGNTIYF.

This clone is a singleton in its sample. This CDR3 reads CASSSNLQTGQLNEKLFF. DNA of the CDR3: TGTGCCAGCAGTTCCAACCTACAGACGGGACAGCTTAATGAAAAACTGTTTTTT. The chain uses TRBV28 and TRBJ1-4, with 7 bases matching TRBD1. V shed 4 bases, J shed 4 bases, and the junction held 15 bases outside the gene matches. From germline, CDR1 is MDHEN and CDR2 SYDVKM. The CDR3 contains 18 residues.

The V and J genes are TRBV10-3 and TRBJ2-5; no clear D gene. Per germline, CDR1 ENHRY and CDR2 SYGVKD. Trimming cost V 6 bases and J 7 bases, with 12 bases left between them. The CDR3 spans 12 residues. CDR3 sequence: CAIRAPPGTQYF. CDR3 nucleotides: TGTGCCATCAGAGCTCCCCCAGGGACCCAGTACTTC.

Remarks on this clone: Other nucleotide sequences in the sample specify the same CDR3. The chain recombines TRBV5-1 with TRBJ2-1; 10 positions match TRBD2. The V gene end was trimmed by 0 bases and the J gene end by 4 bases; junction bases not matched to a gene: 1. The CDR3 has 15 residues. Germline CDR1 SGHRS, CDR2 YFSETQ. This CDR3 is CASSLGLAGYNEQFF. The CDR3 coding sequence is TGCGCCAGCAGCTTGGGACTAGCGGGTTACAATGAGCAGTTCTTC.

This chain joins TRBV5-1 and TRBJ1-1; D possibly corresponds to TRBD1 (5 bases). Between the trimmed V and J ends, which lost 0 bases and 10 bases, there was a span of 16 bases. Germline CDR1 is SGHRS and CDR2 is YFSETQ. This CDR3 comprises 14 residues. In nucleotides, the CDR3 is TGCGCCAGCAGCTTGGACCAGAAGGGGTGTGGAGCTTTCTTT. It specifies CASSLDQKGCGAFF. The entire variable domain, with the rest obtained from reference TRBV5-1 and TRBJ1-1, is as follows: KAGVTQTPRYLIKTRGQQVTLSCSPISGHRSVSWYQQTPGQGLQFLFEYFSETQRNKGNFPGRFSGRQFSNSRSEMNVSTLELGDSALYLCASSLDQKGCGAFFGQGTRLTVV.

CDR3 loop: CASSLDVRRQGKNIQYF. The CDR3 nucleotides are TGTGCCAGCAGCTTAGATGTAAGGCGACAGGGTAAAAACATTCAGTACTTC. This sequence joins TRBV7-9 and TRBJ2-4, with TRBD1 matching 7 bases. The CDR3 is 17 residues long. J gave up 4 bases and V 1 base, and 10 bases lay outside the gene matches. CDR1 SEHNR and CDR2 FQNEAQ come from the germline V gene (reference sequence).

This clone was observed a single time. V and J are TRBV30 and TRBJ1-1; tentatively, D is TRBD1 (6 bases). V was shortened by 4 bases and J by 5 bases, with 11 bases between the two germline ends. The CDR3 contains 12 residues. Germline CDR1 and CDR2: GTSNPN and SVGIG (reference sequence). The CDR3 spells CAWTGDRTEAFF. The CDR3 nucleotides are TGTGCCTGGACAGGGGATCGGACTGAAGCTTTCTTT.

The chain uses TRBV5-1 and TRBJ1-2; tentatively, D is TRBD1 (5 bases). Trimming stripped 4 bases from V and 8 bases from J, with 15 bases between. The germline gives CDR1 SGHRS, CDR2 YFSETQ. The CDR3 is 13 residues long. The CDR3 sequence is CASSPGGQEGYTF. The DNA for the CDR3 is TGCGCCAGCAGCCCCGGGGGTCAAGAAGGCTACACCTTC.

CDR3 in DNA: TGTGCCAGCAGTTGTCCGACCGACTTAGGGGACACTGAAGCTTTCTTT. Its protein product is CASSCPTDLGDTEAFF. The chain links TRBV6-5 to TRBJ1-1; weak D call: TRBD1 (5 bases). The CDR3 consists of 16 residues. Germline V lookup: CDR1 MNHEY, CDR2 SVGAGI. Trimming shortened V by 4 bases and J by 3 bases, and 18 bases separated the two germline ends.

This rearrangement joins TRBV7-6 to TRBJ1-2; TRBD1 matches at 9 bases. This CDR3 region has 15 residues. Germline V gene data show CDR1 as SGHVS and CDR2 as FNYEAQ. The ends lost 5 bases at V and 3 bases at J; junction bases unmatched: 7. CDR3 region: CASSQQGAFDYGYTF. The DNA for the CDR3 is TGTGCCAGCAGCCAACAGGGGGCTTTTGACTATGGCTACACCTTC.

The chain links TRBV6-4 to TRBJ1-1; TRBD1 aligns across 10 bases. The CDR3 covers 13 residues. Germline CDR1 is MRHNA and CDR2 is SNTAGT. V trimming: 0 bases; J trimming: 12 bases; junction bases outside the gene matches: 4. CDR3 sequence: CASSDSTGGETFF. Here the CDR3 DNA reads TGTGCCAGCAGTGACTCGACAGGGGGCGAGACTTTCTTT.

CDR3 sequence reads: CASSSSGLNRAPYNEQFF. The CDR3 DNA reads as TGTGCCAGCAGCTCGTCGGGGCTTAACAGGGCCCCCTACAATGAGCAGTTCTTC. J is TRBJ2-1 and V is TRBV5-5; TRBD1 might be the D (6 bases). Trimming left V 3 bases short and J 2 bases short, with 21 bases between. This CDR3 comprises 18 residues. CDR1 and CDR2 (germline): SGHKS, YYEKEE (reference sequence). The whole variable domain, remainder taken from reference TRBV5-5 and TRBJ2-1, is DAGVTQSPTHLIKTRGQQVTLRCSPISGHKSVSWYQQVLGQGPQFIFQYYEKEERGRGNFPDRFSARQFPNYSSELNVNALLLGDSALYLCASSSSGLNRAPYNEQFFGPGTRLTVL.

This clone was counted a single time. This chain links TRBV19 with TRBJ2-7; 8 bases fit TRBD1. Germline assignment: CDR1 LNHDA and CDR2 SQIVND (reference sequence). Trimming cost V 8 bases and J 6 bases; bases outside gene matches: 9. The CDR3 extends over 13 amino acids. CDR3 loop: CASSRTGPLEQYF. Here the CDR3 DNA reads TGTGCCAGTTCCCGGACAGGGCCCCTCGAGCAGTACTTC.

The chain recombines TRBV15 with TRBJ1-2; TRBD1 aligns across 8 bases. The ends lost 0 bases at V and 3 bases at J; junction bases unmatched: 9. The germline CDR1 and CDR2 sequences are LNHNV and YYDKDF (reference sequence). This CDR3 is built from 17 residues. CDR3 sequence reads: CATSRDHPGGGYYGYTF. The DNA for the CDR3 is TGTGCCACCAGCAGAGACCACCCAGGGGGCGGCTACTATGGCTACACCTTC.

The rearrangement joins TRBV15 to TRBJ1-1, with a tentative D call TRBD1 (6 bases). V was trimmed by 2 bases and J by 5 bases, leaving 9 bases between them. The V gene's germline CDR1 is LNHNV and CDR2 YYDKDF (reference sequence). The CDR3 loop spans 13 amino acids. This chain's CDR3 is CATSRTRGTEAFF. The CDR3, as DNA: TGTGCCACCAGCAGAACCAGGGGAACTGAAGCTTTCTTT. Looking up the rest from reference TRBV15 and TRBJ1-1 gives the full variable domain: DAMVIQNPRYQVTQFGKPVTLSCSQTLNHNVMYWYQQKSSQAPKLLFHYYDKDFNNEADTPDNFQSRRPNTSFCFLDIRSPGLGDTAMYLCATSRTRGTEAFFGQGTRLTVV.

The chain has TRBV6-5 and TRBJ2-5, with D hard to call. Deletions cut 2 bases from V and 6 bases from J, with 10 bases between. Germline-derived CDR1 and CDR2 are MNHEY and SVGAGI. The CDR3 has 13 residues. The chain's CDR3 is CASSYRSRKTQYF. Here the CDR3 DNA reads TGTGCCAGCAGTTACAGGAGTAGGAAGACCCAGTACTTC.

The rearrangement uses TRBV12-5 and TRBJ1-5; 8 bases are shared with TRBD1. CDR1 is LGHNT, CDR2 FRNRAP, per germline. This CDR3 is 15 amino acids long. V dropped 6 bases and J dropped 6; count of bases not matched to a gene: 10. The CDR3 DNA follows: TGTGCTAGTGGACTGCCCCGCAGGGGGCCTCAGCCCCAGCATTTT. Its translation is CASGLPRRGPQPQHF.

The J gene is TRBJ1-6, the V gene TRBV19, with D uncertain. Germline lookup yields CDR1 LNHDA and CDR2 SQIVND (reference sequence). Trimming took 2 bases from V and 8 from J, leaving 13 bases between them. This CDR3 is built from 15 residues. CDR3 sequence: CASSIFSRIYSPLHF. The CDR3 DNA follows: TGTGCCAGTAGTATATTTTCCAGGATCTATTCACCCCTCCACTTT.

The J gene is TRBJ2-5, the V gene TRBV7-9; the D is unclear. The assigned J gene may be wrong: the sequence end matches TRBJ2-7 better. The germline CDR1 and CDR2 sequences are SEHNR and FQNEAQ (reference sequence). The CDR3 consists of 11 residues. The CDR3 sequence is CASSFTYEQYF. CDR3 coding DNA: TGTGCCAGCAGCTTTACCTACGAGCAGTACTTC.

This sequence joins TRBV15 and TRBJ1-3; 11 bases are a match to TRBD1. The V segment lost 7 bases and the J segment 2 bases; nucleotides outside the gene matches: 4. Germline V gene data show CDR1 as LNHNV and CDR2 as YYDKDF (reference sequence). The CDR3 extends over 15 amino acids. CDR3 sequence reads: CATNSGQGAGNTIYF. The CDR3 DNA is TGTGCCACCAACTCGGGACAGGGGGCTGGAAACACCATATATTTT.

This chain joins TRBV4-3 and TRBJ1-3; 8 bases are shared with TRBD1. V dropped 2 bases and J dropped 8; count of bases not matched to a gene: 11. CDR1 and CDR2 from the germline V gene are LGHNA and YSLEER. The CDR3 extends over 16 amino acids. CDR3 coding DNA: TGCGCCAGCAGCCAACCATCGGGACAGGCACACGACACCATATATTTT. Translated, it gives CASSQPSGQAHDTIYF.

The rearrangement joins TRBV28 to TRBJ1-4; unclear D gene. The CDR3 totals 15 residues. Deletions cut 4 bases from V and 0 bases from J, with 9 bases between. Germline V gene sequence: CDR1 MDHEN, CDR2 SYDVKM. CDR3 nucleotides: TGTGCCAGCAGTTCGGGTGGTGCAACTAATGAAAAACTGTTTTTT. Its translation: CASSSGGATNEKLFF.

The chain joins TRBV4-3 to TRBJ2-7; 10 bases agree with TRBD2. Germline trimming cut 1 base from V and 4 bases from J; bases unmatched to any gene: 10. The CDR3 is 17 amino acids. Germline-derived CDR1 and CDR2 are LGHNA and YSLEER. CDR3 loop: CASSQAVGSGGAYEQYF. The CDR3 nucleotides are TGCGCCAGCAGCCAAGCCGTGGGGAGCGGGGGGGCGTACGAGCAGTACTTC.

V usage is TRBV4-1 and J usage is TRBJ1-1; D not certain. CDR1 and CDR2 (germline): MGHRA, YSYEKL. There are 17 residues in the CDR3. Trimming left V 0 bases short and J 1 base short, with 15 bases between. This chain's CDR3 is CASSQDFGLTSNTEAFF. The CDR3 nucleotides read TGCGCCAGCAGCCAAGACTTCGGTCTGACATCGAACACTGAAGCTTTCTTT.